Listed here are 19 T cell receptor beta chains from one sample, sequenced in a study of beta chain features in type 1 diabetes. Expressed TCRB transcripts were sequenced after all isolated RNA was converted to cDNA. Assay used: immunoSEQ multiplex PCR; TCRdb lists only in-frame clones, some missing. This sample yields almost 350,000 clones, of which roughly 8% are seen a single time; approximately 0.44% belongs to the top ten. Sequencing used central memory CD4+ T cells from blood. The receptors shown here come from a woman between 18 and 29 years old in good health.

This clone has only a few counts. The chain is built from TRBV6-6 and TRBJ1-1; tentatively, D is TRBD1 (6 bases). The V end lost 7 bases, the J end lost 5 bases, and 11 bases lay between the germline ends. This CDR3 contains 12 residues. CDR1 is MNHNY and CDR2 is SVGAGI in the germline V gene (reference sequence). For the CDR3, the DNA is TGTGCCAGCAAGGGGGTTTATACTGAAGCTTTCTTT. Amino acid sequence: CASKGVYTEAFF.

This clone was recorded many times. CDR3 DNA: TGTGCCAGCAGTTTTTCAGGGGCCGGGTATGGCTACACCTTC. Protein sequence: CASSFSGAGYGYTF. The genes are TRBV28 and TRBJ1-2; perhaps TRBD1 as D (6 bases). The V gene's germline CDR1 is MDHEN and CDR2 SYDVKM. V lost 3 bases to trimming and J lost 5 bases, with 13 bases between them. The CDR3 consists of 14 residues.

This clone was seen a handful of times. The chain is built from TRBV9 and TRBJ2-5; 7 bases match TRBD1. The CDR3 length is 15 residues. CDR1 SGDLS and CDR2 YYNGEE come from the germline V gene. The V and J ends lost 0 bases and 5 bases, in that order; junction bases with no gene match: 7. The DNA of the CDR3 is TGTGCCAGCAGCGTAGAGGGCAGGGGGTGGGAGACCCAGTACTTC. Amino acids: CASSVEGRGWETQYF.

This clone was picked up many times. The V gene is TRBV7-2, the J gene TRBJ2-1; TRBD1 aligns across 8 bases. The CDR3 contains 12 residues. The germline gives CDR1 SGHTA, CDR2 FQGNSA. V lost 6 bases, J lost 9 bases, and 4 bases stayed unmatched. CDR3 sequence reads: CASRKTGVEQFF. DNA of the CDR3: TGTGCCAGCAGAAAGACAGGGGTTGAGCAGTTCTTC.

This clone was found a few times. This specimen includes other DNA sequences encoding the same CDR3. The chain employs TRBV19 and TRBJ1-1, with D unclear. Trimming removed 3 bases at V and 0 bases at J, with 5 bases between. The CDR3 covers 13 residues. The V gene's germline CDR1 is LNHDA and CDR2 SQIVND (reference sequence). As DNA, the CDR3 is TGTGCCAGTAGTATTAAGGTGAACACTGAAGCTTTCTTT. Encoded protein: CASSIKVNTEAFF. Complete variable domain (other parts from reference TRBV19 and TRBJ1-1): DGGITQSPKYLFRKEGQNVTLSCEQNLNHDAMYWYRQDPGQGLRLIYYSQIVNDFQKGDIAEGYSVSREKKESFPLTVTSAQKNPTAFYLCASSIKVNTEAFFGQGTRLTVV.

This clone came up a few times. V and J are TRBV5-1 and TRBJ2-3; TRBD2 agrees at 9 bases. CDR3 size: 15 residues. With V trimmed by 4 bases and J by 0 bases, 3 bases remained unmatched. The germline V gene encodes CDR1 SGHRS and CDR2 YFSETQ. The CDR3 is CASSPSGTSTDTQYF. The CDR3 nucleotides read TGCGCCAGCAGCCCTAGCGGGACTAGCACAGATACGCAGTATTTT.

The rearrangement links TRBV7-8 to TRBJ2-2; the D is unclear. Germline values: CDR1 SGHVS, CDR2 FQNEAQ. The CDR3 spans 15 residues. V gave up 6 bases and J gave up 3 bases, with 14 bases separating them. CDR3: CASRRSSTYTGELFF. DNA of the CDR3: TGTGCCAGCAGACGGAGTAGCACGTACACCGGGGAGCTGTTTTTT.

The rearrangement uses TRBV5-6 and TRBJ1-2; D is undetermined. Trimming left V 4 bases short and J 7 bases short, with 20 bases between. The length of the CDR3 is 15 residues. Per germline, CDR1 SGHDT and CDR2 YYEEEE. CDR3 in amino acids: CASSPDVGSLSGYTF. The CDR3 DNA reads TGTGCCAGCAGCCCCGACGTGGGGAGTCTTTCTGGCTACACCTTC.

The rearrangement uses TRBV7-6 and TRBJ2-2, with D unresolved. The CDR3 spans 13 residues. Germline assignment: CDR1 SGHVS and CDR2 FNYEAQ. Deletions cut 0 bases from V and 6 bases from J, with 5 bases between. CDR3 sequence: CASSLAGPGELFF. CDR3 nucleotides: TGTGCCAGCAGCTTAGCGGGTCCCGGGGAGCTGTTTTTT.

This sequence joins TRBV5-1 and TRBJ2-5, with D possibly matching TRBD2 (6 bases). The V gene lost 1 base and the J gene lost 4 bases, with 11 bases spanning the gap. This CDR3 is 14 amino acids long. Germline assignment: CDR1 SGHRS and CDR2 YFSETQ. CDR3 sequence: CASSLRTNRETQYF. The CDR3 DNA sequence: TGCGCCAGCAGCTTGAGGACTAATCGAGAGACCCAGTACTTC.

This clone has only a few counts. This specimen includes other DNA sequences encoding the same CDR3. The chain has TRBV7-3 and TRBJ1-1, with D possibly being TRBD1 (5 bases). Trimming took 5 bases from V and 1 from J, leaving 8 bases between them. This CDR3 is 13 amino acids long. Germline V CDR1 and CDR2: SGHTA, FQGTGA. The CDR3 DNA sequence: TGTGCCAGCAGCGCGGGACGGAACACTGAAGCTTTCTTT. Translation: CASSAGRNTEAFF.

This clone was counted between two and nine times. The same CDR3 can be traced to other DNA sequences in this sample. The rearrangement links TRBV28 to TRBJ1-2, with 7 bases that match TRBD1. The junction had 5 bases not matched to a gene; V was cut back by 5 bases and J by 5 bases. The CDR3 spans 13 residues. Germline V gene sequence: CDR1 MDHEN, CDR2 SYDVKM. The DNA of the CDR3 is TGTGCCAGCAGTACGACAGGGAGGTATGGCTACACCTTC. Translation gives CASSTTGRYGYTF.

The chain couples TRBV7-8 to TRBJ2-3, with D tentatively TRBD1 (6 bases). The CDR3 is 16 residues long. Germline V gene data show CDR1 as SGHVS and CDR2 as FQNEAQ. The V gene lost 5 bases and the J gene lost 0 bases, with 15 bases spanning the gap. The CDR3: CASSRLRGASTDTQYF. CDR3 nucleotides: TGTGCCAGCAGCCGACTCAGGGGCGCTAGCACAGATACGCAGTATTTT.

This clone occurred many times. This rearrangement joins TRBV6-5 to TRBJ2-1; 11 bases map to TRBD2. V lost 4 bases to trimming and J lost 8 bases; unmatched junction nucleotides: 10. From germline, CDR1 is MNHEY and CDR2 SVGAGI. There are 16 residues in the CDR3. The CDR3 nucleotides read TGTGCCAGCAGTTTATATAGCGGGAGGGCCCTCGATGAGCAGTTCTTC. This codes for CASSLYSGRALDEQFF.

In its sample, this clone was seen a few times. The chain couples TRBV6-5 to TRBJ2-5; 7 bases map to TRBD1. Germline CDR1 reads MNHEY; CDR2 reads SVGAGI. The V gene end was trimmed by 8 bases and the J gene end by 11 bases; junction bases not matched to a gene: 11. CDR3 length: 12 residues. The CDR3 region is CASYADRVRQYF. CDR3 in DNA: TGTGCCAGCTACGCAGACAGGGTGCGGCAGTACTTC.

A few counts support this clone. The chain links TRBV28 to TRBJ2-5; 8 bases are a match to TRBD1. CDR1 and CDR2 (germline): MDHEN, SYDVKM. The CDR3 is 16 amino acids. The ends lost 4 bases at V and 5 bases at J; junction bases unmatched: 12. This CDR3 is CASSSRQGSGQETQYF. CDR3 coding DNA: TGTGCCAGCAGTTCACGACAGGGGTCGGGGCAGGAGACCCAGTACTTC.

The chain couples TRBV2 to TRBJ1-1; D gene uncertain. V lost 6 bases and J 0 bases, leaving 11 bases between the germline ends. The CDR3 spans 14 residues. Germline V gene sequence: CDR1 SNHLY, CDR2 FYNNEI. The CDR3 loop is CASRQQSMNTEAFF. CDR3 sequence (DNA): TGTGCCAGCAGACAACAGAGCATGAACACTGAAGCTTTCTTT.

The chain recombines TRBV29-1 with TRBJ2-1; 11 positions match TRBD2. The CDR3 length is 14 residues. Germline V gives CDR1 SQVTM, CDR2 ANQGSEA. Trimming took 6 bases from V and 2 from J; bases not matched to a gene: 3. The CDR3 region is CSVHSGRAYNEQFF. The CDR3 DNA follows: TGCAGCGTCCATAGCGGGAGGGCCTACAATGAGCAGTTCTTC.

This clone occurred many times. This chain uses TRBV28 with TRBJ1-2; no reliable D call. From germline, CDR1 is MDHEN and CDR2 SYDVKM. The CDR3 length is 13 residues. V lost 3 bases to trimming and J lost 7 bases, with 12 bases between them. CDR3 sequence (DNA): TGTGCCAGCAGTTTTCCCGTAGCTCGTGGCTACACCTTC. It encodes CASSFPVARGYTF.